The 29 T cell receptor beta chains reported below all come from one sample, sequenced in a study of OX40 agonist ivuxolimab in advanced cancers. The repertoire was sequenced with immunoSEQ multiplex PCR; TCRdb's copy has only in-frame clones and lacks some. The data show about 41,000 clones, just under 85% seen once. The sequences come from CD4+ or CD8+ T cells sorted from blood, collected in a trial of the OX40 agonist ivuxolimab. Receptors originate from an adult with an advanced solid tumor such as melanoma, head and neck, liver or kidney cancer.

The rearrangement links TRBV7-8 to TRBJ2-1, with 7 bases fitting TRBD1. CDR3 length equals 15 residues. Germline V lookup: CDR1 SGHVS, CDR2 FQNEAQ. J gave up 0 bases and V 3 bases, and 2 bases lay outside the gene matches. Here the CDR3 reads CASSLDRSSYNEQFF. In nucleotides, the CDR3 is TGTGCCAGCAGCTTGGACAGGAGCTCCTACAATGAGCAGTTCTTC.

Only one count was recorded for this clone. The chain uses TRBV30 and TRBJ1-2; no reliable D call. Trimming took 4 bases from V and 8 from J, leaving 14 bases between them. Per the germline V gene, CDR1 is GTSNPN and CDR2 is SVGIG (reference sequence). This CDR3 contains 12 residues. CDR3 protein: CAWTPGSPGYTF. For the CDR3, the DNA is TGTGCCTGGACCCCCGGGAGTCCAGGCTACACCTTC.

This clone came up once. J is TRBJ1-1 and V is TRBV5-4; tentative D call: TRBD1 (6 bases). The CDR3 runs 15 residues. Trimming stripped 3 bases from V and 1 base from J, with 13 bases between. CDR1 is SGHNT and CDR2 is YYREEE in the germline V gene (reference sequence). CDR3 nucleotides: TGTGCCAGCAGCTCGCCTTCACAGGGGAACACTGAAGCTTTCTTT. Its translation: CASSSPSQGNTEAFF.

The genes are TRBV29-1 and TRBJ2-3; D is uncertain. The CDR3 loop spans 13 amino acids. Germline V gene data show CDR1 as SQVTM and CDR2 as ANQGSEA. V gave up 0 bases and J gave up 1 base, with 5 bases separating them. The CDR3 DNA follows: TGCAGCGTTGAAGACCCTGGCACAGATACGCAGTATTTT. Translated, it gives CSVEDPGTDTQYF.

In its sample, this clone was seen once. CDR3 residues: CASSFVGSGFNSPLHF. The CDR3 region has the DNA TGTGCCAGCAGTTTTGTGGGCTCGGGATTTAATTCACCCCTCCACTTT. The chain links TRBV28 to TRBJ1-6; D is unresolved. V lost 3 bases to trimming and J lost 6 bases, with 15 bases between them. Germline V gives CDR1 MDHEN, CDR2 SYDVKM. The CDR3 totals 16 residues.

This chain connects TRBV9 to TRBJ2-7, with D possibly matching TRBD1 (6 bases). CDR1 SGDLS and CDR2 YYNGEE come from the germline V gene. Trimming pared 3 bases from V and 7 bases from J, leaving 14 bases between. The length of the CDR3 is 13 residues. CDR3 amino acids: CASSGTGSREQYF. The CDR3 coding sequence is TGTGCCAGCAGCGGCACAGGGTCGCGGGAGCAGTACTTC.

This clone is classed as medium-sized (0.01 to 0.1%). This rearrangement joins TRBV14 to TRBJ2-7, with D possibly being TRBD2 (5 bases). Germline CDR1 SGHDN, CDR2 FVKESK. V was cut by 4 bases and J by 9 bases, with 13 bases left in between. This CDR3 is 12 amino acids long. This CDR3 is CASSPLAAVQYF. CDR3 DNA sequence: TGTGCCAGCAGCCCCCTGGCAGCGGTGCAGTACTTC.

This chain uses TRBV2 with TRBJ1-6, with 7 bases aligning to TRBD1. V lost 6 bases and J lost 9; bases outside the gene matches: 14. The germline gives CDR1 SNHLY, CDR2 FYNNEI. The CDR3 length is 16 residues. CDR3 sequence (DNA): TGTGCCAGCAGGGTTACCCAGGGGGGACCTGTTTCACCCCTCCACTTT. Its protein product is CASRVTQGGPVSPLHF. Together with reference TRBV2 and TRBJ1-6, the CDR3 gives the full variable domain: EPEVTQTPSHQVTQMGQEVILRCVPISNHLYFYWYRQILGQKVEFLVSFYNNEISEKSEIFDDQFSVERPDGSNFTLKIRSTKLEDSAMYFCASRVTQGGPVSPLHFGNGTRLTVT.

This chain uses TRBV6-5 with TRBJ2-2; D is perhaps TRBD1 (7 bases). Trimming left V 0 bases short and J 7 bases short, with 15 bases between. CDR1 is MNHEY and CDR2 is SVGAGI in the germline V gene. This CDR3 is built from 16 residues. CDR3 nucleotides: TGTGCCAGCAGTTACTCTAGGACAGGCGGGATCGGGGAGCTGTTTTTT. This gives the protein CASSYSRTGGIGELFF.

The CDR3 DNA reads as TGTGCCACGGGACCCAACGCCGGGGAGCTGTTTTTT. Protein product: CATGPNAGELFF. The rearrangement links TRBV7-9 to TRBJ2-2; TRBD1 or TRBD2 may be the D gene (5 bases each). Deletions cut 10 bases from V and 6 bases from J, with 12 bases between. This CDR3 has 12 residues. Germline values: CDR1 SEHNR, CDR2 FQNEAQ (reference sequence).

The rearrangement uses TRBV19 and TRBJ2-2, with 10 nucleotides matching TRBD2. CDR1 is LNHDA and CDR2 is SQIVND in the germline V gene (reference sequence). The CDR3 contains 15 residues. V was pared by 2 bases and J by 7 bases, with 4 bases of the junction left unmatched. The CDR3 here is CASSISSGSSGELFF. The CDR3 nucleotides are TGTGCCAGTAGTATATCTAGCGGGAGTAGCGGGGAGCTGTTTTTT.

This clone appeared a few times. The chain links TRBV4-3 to TRBJ2-7; TRBD1 matches 7 bases. Trimming took 0 bases from V and 4 from J; bases not matched to a gene: 6. CDR1 is LGHNA, CDR2 YSLEER, per germline. The CDR3 length is 15 residues. In DNA, the CDR3 is TGCGCCAGCAGCCAAGAATGGGGACAGTTATACGAGCAGTACTTC. It encodes CASSQEWGQLYEQYF.

V and J are TRBV4-1 and TRBJ2-1; 15 bases map to TRBD2. Per germline, CDR1 MGHRA and CDR2 YSYEKL. The trim removed 0 bases at V and 2 bases at J, leaving 5 bases unmatched. This CDR3 spans 19 amino acids. CDR3 sequence: CASSQDPGLAGGTYNEQFF. CDR3 sequence (DNA): TGCGCCAGCAGCCAAGACCCCGGACTAGCGGGAGGGACCTACAATGAGCAGTTCTTC.

The gene calls are TRBV4-1 and TRBJ1-1; 10 bases map to TRBD1. CDR1 MGHRA and CDR2 YSYEKL come from the germline V gene. J gave up 5 bases and V 2 bases, and 14 bases lay outside the gene matches. This CDR3 spans 18 amino acids. CDR3 loop: CASSQLITGTGAQTEAFF. DNA of the CDR3: TGCGCCAGCAGCCAACTGATTACCGGGACAGGGGCACAAACTGAAGCTTTCTTT.

V is TRBV11-1 and J is TRBJ1-3; D call uncertain. The CDR3 runs 15 residues. Germline-derived CDR1 and CDR2 are SGHAT and FQDESV (reference sequence). V was clipped by 5 bases and J by 6 bases, with 17 bases between them. The CDR3 reads CASSAPPSGSNTIYF. The CDR3 bases are TGTGCCAGCAGCGCACCCCCCTCCGGATCAAACACCATATATTTT.

The J gene is TRBJ1-5, the V gene TRBV7-9, with D possibly matching TRBD1 (6 bases). Germline V gives CDR1 SEHNR, CDR2 FQNEAQ (reference sequence). This CDR3 is built from 12 residues. V gave up 5 bases and J gave up 5 bases, with 7 bases separating them. CDR3 sequence: CASSAGDQPQHF. The CDR3 DNA sequence: TGTGCCAGCAGCGCAGGGGATCAGCCCCAGCATTTT.

The CDR3 loop reads CASSLEGKHTDTQYF. CDR3 DNA sequence: TGTGCCAGCAGTTTGGAAGGGAAACACACAGATACGCAGTATTTT. This chain uses TRBV28 with TRBJ2-3; D is undetermined. Germline loops: CDR1 MDHEN, CDR2 SYDVKM. The V and J ends lost 3 bases and 2 bases respectively, with 12 bases between them. This CDR3 is built from 15 residues.

This sequence joins TRBV5-1 and TRBJ1-1, with no clear D. This CDR3 contains 14 residues. Germline CDR1 SGHRS, CDR2 YFSETQ. V gave up 1 base and J gave up 4 bases, with 11 bases separating them. The CDR3 is CASSLLSVGTEAFF. DNA for the CDR3: TGCGCCAGCAGCTTGCTCTCAGTGGGCACTGAAGCTTTCTTT. Based on the CDR3 plus reference TRBV5-1 and TRBJ1-1, the full variable domain is KAGVTQTPRYLIKTRGQQVTLSCSPISGHRSVSWYQQTPGQGLQFLFEYFSETQRNKGNFPGRFSGRQFSNSRSEMNVSTLELGDSALYLCASSLLSVGTEAFFGQGTRLTVV.

The chain uses TRBV19 and TRBJ2-5; 13 nucleotides match TRBD2. With 5 bases clipped from V and 11 bases from J, the junction kept 14 bases outside the gene matches. Germline CDR1 LNHDA, CDR2 SQIVND (reference sequence). This CDR3 has 16 residues. The CDR3 loop reads CASSPFGTSGMNEQYF. The CDR3 DNA sequence: TGTGCCAGTAGTCCATTCGGGACTAGCGGGATGAATGAGCAGTACTTC.

The V and J genes are TRBV18 and TRBJ2-7, with 10 nucleotides matching TRBD2. Germline CDR1 is KGHSH and CDR2 is LQKENI. V lost 5 bases to trimming and J lost 5 bases; unmatched junction nucleotides: 6. The CDR3 is 14 amino acids. The CDR3: CASSMASGRDEQYF. CDR3 coding DNA: TGTGCCAGCTCAATGGCTAGCGGGAGAGACGAGCAGTACTTC.

This rearrangement joins TRBV5-6 to TRBJ1-5, with TRBD1 matching over 8 bases. The CDR3 extends over 16 amino acids. V shed 2 bases, J shed 5 bases, and the junction held 9 bases outside the gene matches. Per germline, CDR1 SGHDT and CDR2 YYEEEE. This CDR3 is CASSFGQGDTDQPQHF. In DNA, the CDR3 is TGTGCCAGCAGCTTTGGACAGGGAGATACCGATCAGCCCCAGCATTTT.

J is TRBJ2-1 and V is TRBV4-1, with 7 nucleotides matching TRBD2. V shed 6 bases, J shed 5 bases, and the junction held 7 bases outside the gene matches. CDR3 size: 14 residues. CDR1 MGHRA and CDR2 YSYEKL come from the germline V gene. The CDR3 DNA reads as TGCGCCAGCAGAAGGGCGGGAGAAAACAATGAGCAGTTCTTC. This encodes CASRRAGENNEQFF.

The rearrangement uses TRBV5-6 and TRBJ1-1, with D tentatively TRBD1 (5 bases). The CDR3 runs to 17 residues. Per germline, CDR1 SGHDT and CDR2 YYEEEE. Trimming left V 6 bases short and J 1 base short, with 22 bases between. Here the CDR3 reads CASTPPVGTISNTEAFF. The CDR3 DNA reads TGTGCCAGCACCCCCCCGGTGGGGACTATTTCGAACACTGAAGCTTTCTTT.

The genes are TRBV10-3 and TRBJ1-2, with a weak D call TRBD1 (5 bases). The CDR3 runs to 12 residues. Germline CDR1 ENHRY, CDR2 SYGVKD. The ends were cut back, 7 bases at V and 8 bases at J, with 14 bases in the middle. The CDR3 spells CAIKGAGLGYTF. The DNA of the CDR3 is TGTGCCATCAAAGGAGCAGGGCTCGGCTACACCTTC.

The gene calls are TRBV2 and TRBJ1-2; D is perhaps TRBD1 (5 bases). The germline V and J ends were trimmed by 7 bases and 5 bases, with 14 bases remaining between them. The length of the CDR3 is 13 residues. CDR1 and CDR2 (germline): SNHLY, FYNNEI. This chain's CDR3 is CASNSQGRYGYTF. As DNA, the CDR3 is TGTGCCAGCAATTCGCAGGGACGGTATGGCTACACCTTC.

V is TRBV23-1 and J is TRBJ1-1; 7 positions match TRBD1. TRBV23-1 is designated an ORF whose function remains uncertain. The CDR3 loop spans 16 amino acids. The ends lost 3 bases at V and 3 bases at J; junction bases unmatched: 10. CDR3 in amino acids: CASSHYLGQEDTEAFF. The CDR3 region has the DNA TGCGCCAGCAGTCATTATCTAGGACAGGAGGACACTGAAGCTTTCTTT.

CDR3 bases: TGCAGCGTTGTTGGTCTAGCGGAAACATTCACAGATACGCAGTATTTT. Translating it yields CSVVGLAETFTDTQYF. The gene calls are TRBV29-1 and TRBJ2-3, with 7 bases that match TRBD2. This CDR3 has 16 amino acids. V was pared by 4 bases and J by 2 bases, with 12 bases of the junction left unmatched. The germline V gene has CDR1 SQVTM and CDR2 ANQGSEA.

The V call is TRBV27, the J call TRBJ2-7; 8 nucleotides agree with TRBD1. Trimming took 5 bases from V and 1 from J; bases not matched to a gene: 4. Germline lookup yields CDR1 MNHEY and CDR2 SMNVEV (reference sequence). The CDR3 runs 14 residues. CDR3 sequence: CASSTRTGSYEQYF. The CDR3, as DNA: TGTGCCAGCAGTACTCGGACAGGGTCCTACGAGCAGTACTTC.

CDR3 coding DNA: TGTGCCAGCAGTCAAGGGGGACTAGCTACGCAGTACTTC. As protein: CASSQGGLATQYF. V is TRBV28 and J is TRBJ2-7; 9 bases align to TRBD2. Unmatched junction bases numbered 8, after V lost 5 bases and J lost 9 bases. The CDR3 sequence is 13 residues long. The germline V gene encodes CDR1 MDHEN and CDR2 SYDVKM.